The clone carrying this TCR beta chain was counted a few times. Its target is not known. This specimen belongs to a study of CD8 T cells in ankylosing spondylitis. Overall study findings and caveats: Clones linked with disease were CD8+ and fairly uncommon in the peripheral blood. Prior literature has documented some motif variants in synovial fluid and blood from reactive arthritis. The clones that were linked to disease were reported to be significantly enriched in matched synovial fluid samples from ankylosing spondylitis patients. One TCR beta motif, made up of roughly 8 highly homologous variants, appeared characteristic of ankylosing spondylitis blood.

TCRdb independently ran MiXCR on the 5' RACE reads; one entry per CDR3 protein. The table includes 250,000 to 300,000 distinct CDR3 sequences, 20% detected once. Trimming cost V 8 bases and J 2 bases, with 14 bases left between them. The CDR3 totals 14 residues. This sequence joins TRBV12-3 or TRBV12-4 and TRBJ2-3; D may correspond to TRBD1 or TRBD2 (5 bases each). This TCR derives from a male donor with ankylosing spondylitis or in good health (not recorded which). Input material: blood, either unsorted or a sorted T cell fraction (not recorded which). CDR3 nucleotides: TGTGCCAGCCGAGAGGGGCAGGTCACAGATACGCAGTATTTT. It is translated as CASREGQVTDTQYF.